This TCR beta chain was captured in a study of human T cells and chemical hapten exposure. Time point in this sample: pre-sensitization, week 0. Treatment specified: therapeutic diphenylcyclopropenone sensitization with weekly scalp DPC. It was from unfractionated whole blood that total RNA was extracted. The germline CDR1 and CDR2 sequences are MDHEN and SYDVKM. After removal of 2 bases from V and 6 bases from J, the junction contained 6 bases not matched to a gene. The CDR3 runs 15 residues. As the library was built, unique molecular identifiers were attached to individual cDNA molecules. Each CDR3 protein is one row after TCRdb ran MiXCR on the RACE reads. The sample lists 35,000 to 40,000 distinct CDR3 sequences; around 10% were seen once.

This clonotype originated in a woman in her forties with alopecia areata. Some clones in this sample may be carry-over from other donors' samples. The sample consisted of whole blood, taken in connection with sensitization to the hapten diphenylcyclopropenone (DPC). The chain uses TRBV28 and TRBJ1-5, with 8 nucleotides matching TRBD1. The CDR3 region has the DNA TGTGCCAGCAGTTTACCACAGGGGGTCGCTCAGCCCCAGCATTTT. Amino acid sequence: CASSLPQGVAQPQHF. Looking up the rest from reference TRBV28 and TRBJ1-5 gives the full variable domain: DVKVTQSSRYLVKRTGEKVFLECVQDMDHENMFWYRQDPGLGLRLIYFSYDVKMKEKGDIPEGYSVSREKKERFSLILESASTNQTSMYLCASSLPQGVAQPQHFGDGTRLSIL.